This T cell receptor (beta chain) was obtained from a study of shared clonotypes between healthy human individuals (TCRdb year 2020). Some background on the complete study: The cohort comprised two women and a few men aged 18 to 49 years. For each donor, three plates each were used for CD4 naive and CD4 memory, two plates were used for CD8 naive, and one plate was used for CD8 memory. The study deeply sequenced blood TCR repertoires of five healthy adults to estimate repertoire size and the extent of clonotype sharing between individuals. Libraries were prepared and TCR repertoires were sequenced by different laboratories using diverse techniques, in order to increase sequencing depth and limit assay-specific biases. Between about 0.94 and 8.9 billion PBMCs per donor were obtained by leukapheresis.

Donors were healthy HIV-negative adults with no recently reported acute infections or vaccinations. Every donor was a Caucasian adult living in Nashville, Tennessee, USA. CD4+ T cells were enriched by magnetic negative selection; naive cells were then positively selected on CD45RA, and the negative fraction formed the memory subset. After blood collection by leukapheresis, PBMCs were isolated using Ficoll-Histopaque density gradient centrifugation and then cryopreserved in the vapor phase of liquid nitrogen. Analytical flow cytometry was used to check the purity and quantity of every magnetically sorted T cell population. Genomic DNA was isolated from each sorted fraction and quantified by UV absorbance on a Nanodrop 2000c. In the case of this clone: Which antigen it targets is not known. No base quality values were provided; no much bigger clone lies one nucleotide off.

The study at large found these results: Only blood was sampled, and tissue TCR repertoires likely differ from those in blood. Pairwise subsampling led to the expectation that sequencing depth would affect the degree of clonotype sharing among donors. Because the study included only a small number of donors, the genetic and exposure-history diversity represented was limited. Incomplete sequencing was indicated by rarefaction of sorted-subset datasets, despite the large sequencing depth. Clonotypes shared by all four sorted-subset donors showed higher generation probabilities than non-shared clonotypes. Roughly 5% of naive CD4, 3.5% of naive CD8, 2.3% of memory CD4, and 0.4% of memory CD8 clonotypes were shared across several donors. Naive subsets generally had larger estimated clonotype richness than memory subsets did.

The germline V gene gives CDR1 as KGHSH and CDR2 as LQKENI. The CDR3 sequence holds 13 residues, the cysteine and phenylalanine included. The retained sequence is limited to the CDR3, 39 bases, with the frame set at the first base. Germline trimming amounts to 4 bases on V and 5 bases on J, with 5 as the count of junction bases outside the gene matches. Using the deep immunoSEQ assay, multiplex PCR amplified TCR CDR3 regions from genomic DNA. Extracted genomic DNA from each cell subset was spread evenly across all wells of several immunoSEQ 96-well plates, with each plate serving as a replicate. For sorted subsets, around 200 ng genomic DNA, equal to 30,000 to 35,000 T cell genomes, was loaded into each replicate PCR. The purified libraries were quantified using a Qubit 3.0 fluorometer, sized with a Bioanalyzer 2100, and then quantified again using the KAPA Library Quantification kit. Every immunoSEQ 96-well plate was sequenced on a dedicated single-read 150-cycle Illumina NextSeq 550 flow cell. Per the original workflow: Because only junctional sequences without quality scores were contained in the immunoSEQ output, filtering matching that applied to full-length reads could not be performed. To assign V/J genes and CDR3, sequences were annotated against IMGT germline references using PyIR, a Python wrapper for IgBLAST v1.9. Reads with weak V/J assignments (E-value above 1e-6), missing CDR3, stop codons, out-of-frame junctions, or ambiguous translated residues were removed. V3J clonotypes were defined by identical inferred V gene, J gene, and CDR3 amino acid sequence. Percentage overlap between repertoires was calculated by dividing the number of shared unique clonotypes by the size of the smaller repertoire. Repertoire richness was assessed with RTK rarefaction, the Chao1 estimator, and Recon v2.1 estimates of unobserved clonotypes. For all TCRbeta clonotypes obtained by the gDNA method from a few donors, generation probabilities were computed with OLGA. TCRdb carries this immuneACCESS record with in-frame sequences only. Its versions omit some clonotypes, under half of them owing to an unresolved V gene in the studies checked, with the rest unexplained. The DNA was the basis for D and trimming; V, J and clone size are from that table. This sample has roughly 1.4 million clones in its table, and approximately 98.5% of those were observed once. About 0.35% of the sample belongs to the ten largest clones.

Material for sequencing was naive CD4+ T cells sorted from blood. The cell subset or site label corresponds to: CD45RA+ positively selected. The receptor was isolated from a man aged 25-40 years in good health. Recombination linked TRBV18 to TRBJ2-7; 7 nucleotides in the junction match TRBD1. The DNA sequence follows: TGTGCCAGCTCACGGCCACAGGGGAACGAGCAGTACTTC. Its amino acids are CASSRPQGNEQYF.